This TCR beta chain was identified in a study of naive and memory T cell subsets. Both TRBC1 and TRBC2 were covered by a beta constant-region primer of two equimolar oligonucleotides. Nested alpha and beta constant-region primers with the SP2 primer drove four PCR rounds on ligated cDNA. One entry per CDR3 protein results from TCRdb running MiXCR on the UMI-ligation and nested PCR reads. Among under 150,000 distinct CDR3 sequences, more than 15% were seen once, and the ten largest hold 0.6% to 0.7%. Note on this clonotype: Its cognate antigen is unknown.

CDR1 GTSNPN and CDR2 SVGIG come from the germline V gene (reference sequence). This CDR3 is built from 13 residues. The V and J ends lost 2 bases and 0 bases respectively, with 8 bases between them. Study-wide results and limits: A few larger clonotypes appeared in naive repertoires, especially CD8, possibly memory cells re-expressing CD45RA. There was no ground truth to check naive and memory subset results. Diversity fell and Gini index rose from naive through CM, EM, EMRA. Clonotypes are single alpha or beta chains, not paired receptors.

Specimen: naive CD8+ T cells from blood. This TCR derives from a human donor in good health. This chain joins TRBV30 and TRBJ2-7; D possibly uses TRBD1 or TRBD2 (6 bases each). The CDR3 sequence is CAWSRGDSYEQYF. In nucleotides, the CDR3 is TGTGCCTGGAGTAGGGGGGACTCCTACGAGCAGTACTTC.